What follows describes a single T cell receptor beta chain. The same CDR3 is also encoded by other DNA sequences in this sample. The sample is drawn from a study of blood T cell repertoires in COVID-19. Authors' analysis steps: Estimated nucleated cell counts came from reference gene primer amplification. This table comes from immunoSEQ multiplex PCR, and its TCRdb copy is limited to in-frame clones, with some not included. That table gives V, J and clone size, and the DNA gave D and trimming. The table shows about 160,000 clones, with approximately 82% occurring only once. The ends lost 2 bases at V and 1 base at J; junction bases unmatched: 1. This CDR3 contains 14 residues. Germline V gene lookup returns CDR1 LNHDA and CDR2 SQIVND (reference sequence).

This sequence was found in an elderly woman with acute or convalescent COVID-19. The sequenced sample was peripheral blood. J is TRBJ2-7 and V is TRBV19, with 8 bases aligning to TRBD2. CDR3 bases: TGTGCCAGTAGTATAACTAGCGGTTCCTACGAGCAGTACTTC. Amino acids: CASSITSGSYEQYF.